The 17 T cell receptor beta chains in this list originate from one sample, sequenced in a study of cytomegalovirus exposure and HLA in healthy donors. Vbeta (60) and Jbeta (13) primers were used in the PCR. Profiling relied on immunoSEQ multiplex PCR, and the TCRdb table lists in-frame clones only, not all of them. Of around 230,000 clones in the sample, roughly 84% were seen once. The sequenced material came from PBMCs. Source of these receptors: a girl aged 2 to 9 in good health and CMV-seronegative.

J is TRBJ2-1 and V is TRBV10-3; 7 bases fit TRBD1. The CDR3 sequence is 13 residues long. Per the germline V gene, CDR1 is ENHRY and CDR2 is SYGVKD. With 9 bases clipped from V and 6 bases from J, the junction kept 8 bases outside the gene matches. As DNA, the CDR3 is TGTGCCATGGCTAGGGGGCCCCTCAATGAGCAGTTCTTC. As protein: CAMARGPLNEQFF.

This rearrangement joins TRBV10-1 to TRBJ1-1, with 7 bases identical to TRBD1. The CDR3 is 14 amino acids. Germline V CDR1 and CDR2: WNHNN, SYGVQD (reference sequence). After removal of 8 bases from V and 1 base from J, the junction contained 7 bases not matched to a gene. The CDR3 sequence: CASGARGRNTEAFF. CDR3 nucleotide sequence: TGCGCCAGCGGAGCCAGGGGGAGGAACACTGAAGCTTTCTTT.

The chain joins TRBV30 to TRBJ2-1; perhaps TRBD2 as D (5 bases). The germline CDR1 and CDR2 sequences are GTSNPN and SVGIG (reference sequence). Trimming removed 0 bases at V and 6 bases at J, with 6 bases between. The CDR3 runs to 12 residues. The CDR3 reads CAWSVGSNEQFF. The CDR3 coding sequence is TGTGCCTGGAGTGTAGGGAGCAATGAGCAGTTCTTC.

CDR3 DNA: TGTGCCAGTAGTACGGGGACAGGGGGGGAGACCCAGTACTTC. Amino acids: CASSTGTGGETQYF. V is TRBV19 and J is TRBJ2-5; 11 bases are shared with TRBD1. Germline loops: CDR1 LNHDA, CDR2 SQIVND (reference sequence). The CDR3 is made up of 14 amino acids. J gave up 5 bases and V 4 bases, and 3 bases lay outside the gene matches. The full variable domain, rest sourced from reference TRBV19 and TRBJ2-5, is DGGITQSPKYLFRKEGQNVTLSCEQNLNHDAMYWYRQDPGQGLRLIYYSQIVNDFQKGDIAEGYSVSREKKESFPLTVTSAQKNPTAFYLCASSTGTGGETQYFGPGTRLLVL.

The genes are TRBV10-2 and TRBJ2-1; 7 bases match TRBD1. Looked up from germline, CDR1 is WSHSY and CDR2 is SAAADI. V trimming: 8 bases; J trimming: 6 bases; junction bases outside the gene matches: 10. The CDR3 spans 14 residues. CDR3 sequence reads: CASRQGDSRNEQFF. CDR3 DNA sequence: TGCGCCAGCCGGCAGGGGGATTCTCGCAATGAGCAGTTCTTC.

In this sample, this clone turned up a few times. V and J are TRBV30 and TRBJ1-1; tentatively, D is TRBD1 (5 bases). Germline V gene lookup returns CDR1 GTSNPN and CDR2 SVGIG (reference sequence). CDR3 size: 13 residues. The V and J ends lost 1 base and 1 base respectively, with 7 bases between them. The CDR3, as DNA: TGTGCCTGGAGTGCACAGGAGAACACTGAAGCTTTCTTT. It yields the protein CAWSAQENTEAFF.

This rearrangement joins TRBV5-6 to TRBJ1-1; TRBD1 agrees at 10 bases. CDR3 length equals 15 residues. The V gene's germline CDR1 is SGHDT and CDR2 YYEEEE. Losses at the gene ends were 4 bases for V and 5 bases for J; bases not matched to a gene: 8. This CDR3 is CASSPDRGQRTEAFF. The CDR3 region has the DNA TGTGCCAGCAGCCCCGACAGGGGGCAAAGAACTGAAGCTTTCTTT.

The chain joins TRBV7-9 to TRBJ2-7; D might be TRBD1 (6 bases). This CDR3 has 14 residues. Looked up from germline, CDR1 is SEHNR and CDR2 is FQNEAQ (reference sequence). The V end lost 2 bases, the J end lost 6 bases, and 14 bases lay between the germline ends. The CDR3 region has the DNA TGTGCCAGCAGCTTAACAGGGCAGGGCTCCGAGCAGTACTTC. It specifies CASSLTGQGSEQYF.

This sequence joins TRBV5-1 and TRBJ2-7, with D unresolved. Looked up from germline, CDR1 is SGHRS and CDR2 is YFSETQ. V was pared by 0 bases and J by 2 bases, with 6 bases between. The CDR3 covers 13 residues. The CDR3 is CASSLELAYEQYF. CDR3 nucleotide sequence: TGCGCCAGCAGCTTGGAACTGGCCTACGAGCAGTACTTC.

This clone showed up just once. The chain uses TRBV19 and TRBJ1-1; 12 bases match TRBD1. Germline CDR1 LNHDA, CDR2 SQIVND (reference sequence). CDR3 length equals 17 residues. The junction had 11 bases not matched to a gene; V was cut back by 4 bases and J by 5 bases. The DNA of the CDR3 is TGTGCCAGTAGTAGTGGGACAGGGGGCCGGGCATATACTGAAGCTTTCTTT. Its protein is CASSSGTGGRAYTEAFF.

The chain has TRBV5-4 and TRBJ2-7; D perhaps matches TRBD2 (6 bases). The ends were cut back, 4 bases at V and 3 bases at J, with 14 bases in the middle. The CDR3 spans 14 residues. Germline V gene sequence: CDR1 SGHNT, CDR2 YYREEE (reference sequence). The CDR3 bases are TGTGCCAGCAGCGGCGGGGCAGACTACTACGAGCAGTACTTC. Protein product: CASSGGADYYEQYF.

The chain is built from TRBV7-9 and TRBJ1-6; D remains unclear. This CDR3 has 17 amino acids. Per germline, CDR1 SEHNR and CDR2 FQNEAQ (reference sequence). V was cut by 7 bases and J by 0 bases, with 16 bases left in between. In nucleotides, the CDR3 is TGTGCCAGCACCGACGACCGTAGGAGCTCCTATAATTCACCCCTCCACTTT. Residues: CASTDDRRSSYNSPLHF.

The chain joins TRBV5-6 to TRBJ2-5, with 14 bases that match TRBD2. The CDR3 has 18 residues. Germline CDR1 and CDR2: SGHDT and YYEEEE. J gave up 0 bases and V 0 bases, and 4 bases lay outside the gene matches. In nucleotides, the CDR3 is TGTGCCAGCAGCTTGGTTGGGACTAGCGGGGGTTACCAAGAGACCCAGTACTTC. Translating it yields CASSLVGTSGGYQETQYF.

The chain has TRBV29-1 and TRBJ2-7; D is uncertain. With 4 bases removed from V and 1 base from J, the gap between germline ends came to 8 bases. The CDR3 contains 12 residues. The V gene's germline CDR1 is SQVTM and CDR2 ANQGSEA. CDR3 in DNA: TGCAGCGTTGGAACAGTTTCCTACGAGCAGTACTTC. Amino acids: CSVGTVSYEQYF.

CDR3 DNA sequence: TGTGCCAGCAGCCCCGCTAGGACTGAAGAGCAGTACTTC. Amino acid sequence: CASSPARTEEQYF. This chain connects TRBV4-2 to TRBJ2-7, with a tentative D call TRBD2 (5 bases). V lost 4 bases to trimming and J lost 7 bases, with 14 bases between them. CDR1 is LGHNA and CDR2 is YNFKEQ in the germline V gene. This CDR3 comprises 13 residues.

About this clone itself: Other DNA sequences from this sample encode an identical CDR3 as well. The rearrangement joins TRBV27 to TRBJ1-2; D call uncertain. This CDR3 contains 15 residues. Germline V gene lookup returns CDR1 MNHEY and CDR2 SMNVEV (reference sequence). Between the trimmed V and J ends, which lost 0 bases and 2 bases, there was a span of 10 bases. The CDR3 bases are TGTGCCAGCAGTTTATCTGGAGGAGGCAACTATGGCTACACCTTC. As protein: CASSLSGGGNYGYTF.

The genes are TRBV10-3 and TRBJ2-7; a weak D match, TRBD2 (6 bases). The CDR3 has 15 amino acids. The germline V gene has CDR1 ENHRY and CDR2 SYGVKD. Trimming left V 0 bases short and J 2 bases short, with 11 bases between. CDR3 in amino acids: CAISESSGTPYEQYF. Here the CDR3 DNA reads TGTGCCATCAGTGAGTCTAGCGGAACTCCCTACGAGCAGTACTTC.